This T cell receptor beta chain was identified in a study of early T cells in non-severe SARS-CoV-2 infection. One entry per CDR3 protein, called by TCRdb with MiXCR from the 5' RACE reads. Of approximately 79,000 distinct CDR3 sequences in the sample, less than 15% were seen once. The CDR3 extends over 15 amino acids. After removal of 1 base from V and 2 bases from J, the junction contained 2 bases not matched to a gene. Germline lookup yields CDR1 SGHTA and CDR2 FQGNSA. The V and J genes are TRBV7-2 and TRBJ1-1, with TRBD1 matching over 9 bases. This clonotype originated in an adult who was a healthcare worker with PCR-confirmed SARS-CoV-2 infection or an uninfected control (not recorded which). The sample taken for sequencing was whole blood. The chain's CDR3 is CASSLGTGANTEAFF. The CDR3 DNA follows: TGTGCCAGCAGCTTAGGGACAGGGGCTAACACTGAAGCTTTCTTT.